Below are 27 T cell receptor beta chains sequenced from a single sample in a study of blood T cells in healthy people across ages. Alongside a J-beta primer mix, a sample-barcoded 5' primer served in a second PCR lasting 7 to 11 cycles. One entry per CDR3 protein results from TCRdb running MiXCR on the 5' RACE reads. The profile shows 1.5 million to 2 million distinct CDR3 sequences, roughly 27% of them singletons. Sequencing was done on a sample of blood. The source of these receptors is a young woman in good health.

About this clonotype: One end of the junction fails to match germline, which may point to a read error. The chain couples TRBV29-1 to TRBJ1-2; 12 nucleotides match TRBD1. Germline CDR1 reads SQVTM; CDR2 reads ANQGSEA. The CDR3 length is 14 residues. Written as DNA, the CDR3 is TGCAGCGTGGGACAGGGGGCGCGTAACTATGGTTACACCTTC. Residues: CSVGQGARNYGYTF.

The chain employs TRBV20-1 and TRBJ1-2, with unresolved D. Germline V gene data show CDR1 as DFQATT and CDR2 as SNEGSKA (reference sequence). Trimming removed 0 bases from V and 5 bases from J, with 7 bases in between. The CDR3 has 12 amino acids. Written as DNA, the CDR3 is TGCAGTGCTAGAGATCTGGCTTATGGCTACACCTTC. Translating gives CSARDLAYGYTF.

Concerning this clonotype: A much larger clone is a single base away; this may be a read error. J is TRBJ2-7 and V is TRBV28; D remains unclear. Germline V gene lookup returns CDR1 MDHEN and CDR2 SYDVKM. V lost 5 bases, J lost 3 bases, and 17 bases lay in between. The CDR3 has 15 residues. The DNA for the CDR3 is TGTGCCAGCAGTCCCCCCTCCCTTCCCAACTACGAGCAGTACTTC. Protein sequence: CASSPPSLPNYEQYF.

This clonotype was seen a handful of times. V gene TRBV6-5 combines with J gene TRBJ1-2, with D unclear. The CDR3 covers 12 residues. The germline V gene encodes CDR1 MNHEY and CDR2 SVGAGI. Trimming took 6 bases from V and 6 from J, leaving 11 bases between them. The CDR3 loop is CASRHPGDGYTF. CDR3 DNA: TGTGCCAGCAGGCACCCTGGGGATGGCTACACCTTC.

This clonotype turned up a few times. In nucleotides, the CDR3 is TGTGCCAGCAGCCAAAGCCGACAGGGAAGGGGGGGCTATGGCTACACCTTC. This sequence encodes CASSQSRQGRGGYGYTF. This sequence joins TRBV3-1 and TRBJ1-2; TRBD1 matches at 7 bases. Germline V lookup: CDR1 LGHDT, CDR2 YNNKEL (reference sequence). The CDR3 covers 17 residues. Trimming took 2 bases from V and 4 from J; bases not matched to a gene: 13.

The chain couples TRBV20-1 to TRBJ2-7, with TRBD2 identical over 14 bases. This CDR3 has 18 residues. Trimming at V came to 0 bases and at J to 3 bases, leaving 10 bases not matched to a gene. Germline V gives CDR1 DFQATT, CDR2 SNEGSKA (reference sequence). CDR3 in DNA: TGCAGTGCTAGAGAGGGACTAGCGGGAGCCCTACCCGTCTACGAGCAGTACTTC. This translates into CSAREGLAGALPVYEQYF.

The rearrangement links TRBV7-2 to TRBJ2-3; TRBD2 matches 8 bases. Germline V gives CDR1 SGHTA, CDR2 FQGNSA. The CDR3 contains 16 residues. With 5 bases clipped from V and 3 bases from J, the junction kept 10 bases outside the gene matches. As DNA, the CDR3 is TGTGCCAGCAGCACCGACGCAGCGGGAGTGACAGATACGCAGTATTTT. Its protein product is CASSTDAAGVTDTQYF.

CDR3 nucleotides: TGTGCCAGCAGAAGGACAGGGCGGACTGAAGCTTTCTTT. It translates to CASRRTGRTEAFF. The rearrangement links TRBV12-3 or TRBV12-4 to TRBJ1-1; TRBD1 matches 8 bases. This CDR3 is 13 amino acids long. V gave up 6 bases and J gave up 5 bases; unmatched junction bases: 5.

This clonotype was counted a few times. V is TRBV7-9 and J is TRBJ2-7; D gene ambiguous. Deletions cut 5 bases from V and 2 bases from J, with 10 bases between. The germline gives CDR1 SEHNR, CDR2 FQNEAQ (reference sequence). CDR3 length equals 13 residues. The CDR3 protein is CASSPWSTYEQYF. The CDR3, as DNA: TGTGCCAGCAGCCCTTGGAGTACCTACGAGCAGTACTTC.

The chain employs TRBV6-1 and TRBJ1-4, with D unclear. Germline V gene lookup returns CDR1 MNHNS and CDR2 SASEGT. This CDR3 has 14 residues. The V and J ends lost 7 bases and 3 bases respectively, with 12 bases between them. The CDR3: CASTRSAANEKLFF. The CDR3 coding sequence is TGTGCCAGCACCAGGTCTGCAGCTAATGAAAAACTGTTTTTT.

This chain joins TRBV10-1 and TRBJ1-1; no clear D. CDR1 is WNHNN and CDR2 is SYGVQD in the germline V gene (reference sequence). This CDR3 has 13 amino acids. V lost 0 bases, J lost 3 bases, and 5 bases lay in between. The CDR3 region is CASSESTHTEAFF. Here the CDR3 DNA reads TGCGCCAGCAGTGAGTCGACGCACACTGAAGCTTTCTTT.

The chain recombines TRBV7-9 with TRBJ1-4, with 7 bases that match TRBD1. Trimming removed 1 base from V and 3 bases from J; junction bases left unmatched: 5. From germline, CDR1 is SEHNR and CDR2 FQNEAQ (reference sequence). CDR3 length: 16 residues. The CDR3 sequence: CASSLGDGTANEKLFF. Written as DNA, the CDR3 is TGTGCCAGCAGCTTAGGAGACGGGACAGCTAATGAAAAACTGTTTTTT.

To note about this clonotype: A much larger clone sits a single nucleotide away, making a read error possible. The chain has TRBV7-8 and TRBJ2-5; D remains unclear. The better agreement between TRBJ2-1 and the DNA end casts doubt on the J call. In germline, CDR1 is SGHVS, CDR2 FQNEAQ. The CDR3 totals 16 residues. In nucleotides, the CDR3 is TGTGCCAGCAGCTTACTGGATCCAGTCTCCCAAGAGACCCAGTTCTTC. This gives the protein CASSLLDPVSQETQFF.

Only a few counts were recorded for this clonotype. This chain links TRBV6-6 with TRBJ2-3, with 11 bases identical to TRBD2. In germline, CDR1 is MNHNY, CDR2 SVGAGI (reference sequence). The CDR3 is 18 residues long. With 6 bases clipped from V and 0 bases from J, the junction kept 11 bases outside the gene matches. The CDR3 loop is CASRLSSGGSSSTDTQYF. CDR3 DNA sequence: TGTGCCAGCAGACTATCTAGCGGGGGGTCCTCTAGCACAGATACGCAGTATTTT.

V and J are TRBV3-1 and TRBJ1-1; 7 bases map to TRBD1. Germline CDR1 LGHDT, CDR2 YNNKEL (reference sequence). V was clipped by 4 bases and J by 4 bases; unmatched bases: 3. This CDR3 region has 13 residues. As DNA, the CDR3 is TGTGCCAGCAGCCGCGGACAGGTCACTGAAGCTTTCTTT. Translated: CASSRGQVTEAFF.

Only a few counts were recorded for this clonotype. J is TRBJ2-5 and V is TRBV11-2, with D possibly TRBD2 on 6 matching bases. V was shortened by 5 bases and J by 4 bases, with 14 bases between the two germline ends. This CDR3 spans 14 amino acids. The germline CDR1 and CDR2 sequences are SGHAT and FQNNGV. The CDR3 region has the DNA TGTGCCAGCAGCGCGTGGGGGGTTCTAGAGACCCAGTACTTC. This gives the protein CASSAWGVLETQYF.

The chain combines TRBV2 with TRBJ2-2; tentatively, D is TRBD1 (6 bases). Germline CDR1 reads SNHLY; CDR2 reads FYNNEI. The CDR3 extends over 12 amino acids. Trimming took off 7 bases at V and 8 bases at J, with 11 bases between the two ends. DNA of the CDR3: TGTGCCAGCACGAGGGGGTTGGGGGAGCTGTTTTTT. This translates into CASTRGLGELFF.

This clonotype appeared many times. The rearrangement links TRBV30 to TRBJ2-7, with 12 bases fitting TRBD2. CDR3 size: 13 residues. Germline V lookup: CDR1 GTSNPN, CDR2 SVGIG (reference sequence). J lost 1 base, V lost 8 bases, and 3 bases had no gene match. Here the CDR3 reads CARGLAGSYEQYF. DNA for the CDR3: TGTGCCAGAGGACTAGCGGGATCCTACGAGCAGTACTTC.

This clonotype was found a few times. The rearrangement joins TRBV5-1 to TRBJ2-7; TRBD2 is a possible D gene (5 bases). CDR3 length: 14 residues. Germline V gene lookup returns CDR1 SGHRS and CDR2 YFSETQ. Between the trimmed V and J ends, which lost 3 bases and 2 bases, there was a span of 12 bases. Written as DNA, the CDR3 is TGCGCCAGCAGCTACGGGATTCAACCCTACGAGCAGTACTTC. Protein: CASSYGIQPYEQYF.

The chain couples TRBV4-1 to TRBJ2-1, with D perhaps TRBD1 (5 bases). This CDR3 region has 15 residues. Trimming removed 0 bases at V and 10 bases at J, with 16 bases between. Germline loops: CDR1 MGHRA, CDR2 YSYEKL. The CDR3 nucleotides read TGCGCCAGCAGCCAAGAAACAGGCGATACGAGAGAGCAGTTCTTC. Protein: CASSQETGDTREQFF.

With respect to this clonotype: A read error is possible here, since a much larger clone lies one base away. V gene TRBV6-7 combines with J gene TRBJ2-7; D ambiguous. TRBV6-7 is annotated as an ORF whose role is uncertain. The CDR3 has 12 residues. The CDR3, as DNA: TGTGCCAGCGGTTACTCGAAGGTCGAGCAGTACTTC. Translated: CASGYSKVEQYF.

V is TRBV20-1 and J is TRBJ2-3; 9 positions agree with TRBD1. The CDR3 contains 18 residues. The V gene end was trimmed by 0 bases and the J gene end by 5 bases; junction bases not matched to a gene: 15. The germline CDR1 and CDR2 sequences are DFQATT and SNEGSKA (reference sequence). The CDR3 DNA reads as TGCAGTGCTAGAGATTCGAGGGACAGGGTGGTATTGGGAGATACGCAGTATTTT. Translation gives CSARDSRDRVVLGDTQYF.

About this clonotype: A junction end diverges from the germline sequence, so it may reflect a read error. V gene TRBV12-3 or TRBV12-4 combines with J gene TRBJ2-1, with D unclear. The CDR3 sequence is 11 residues long. The CDR3 spells CASTKQNERFF. The CDR3 nucleotides read TGTGCCAGCACCAAACAGAATGAGCGGTTCTTC.

The J gene is TRBJ2-5, the V gene TRBV4-2, with TRBD2 identical over 14 bases. The CDR3 is 20 residues long. Germline CDR1 reads LGHNA; CDR2 reads YNFKEQ. Losses at the gene ends were 1 base for V and 2 bases for J; bases not matched to a gene: 12. CDR3 in amino acids: CASSQGVRRTSGGTQETQYF. CDR3 DNA: TGTGCCAGCAGCCAAGGAGTACGACGGACTAGCGGGGGGACTCAAGAGACCCAGTACTTC.

The sample holds many counts of this clonotype. This chain connects TRBV29-1 to TRBJ1-2; D unresolved. Per germline, CDR1 SQVTM and CDR2 ANQGSEA. The CDR3 has 12 amino acids. V was pared by 3 bases and J by 6 bases, with 11 bases between. CDR3 in amino acids: CSVDGYADGYTF. The CDR3 DNA reads as TGCAGCGTTGACGGATATGCCGATGGCTACACCTTC.

V usage is TRBV28 and J usage is TRBJ2-3; the D is unclear. This CDR3 region has 15 residues. V dropped 3 bases and J dropped 2 bases, with 12 bases sitting between them. Germline CDR1 MDHEN, CDR2 SYDVKM. This CDR3 is CASSFLRPPTDTQYF. The CDR3 region has the DNA TGTGCCAGCAGTTTCTTAAGACCCCCCACAGATACGCAGTATTTT.

Notes on this clonotype: Since a much larger clone is just one base distant, this may be a read error. The rearrangement links TRBV4-2 to TRBJ1-2; D gene uncertain. Looked up from germline, CDR1 is LGHNA and CDR2 is YNFKEQ. The ends were cut back, 1 base at V and 4 bases at J, with 13 bases in the middle. CDR3 length: 15 residues. The CDR3 nucleotides are TGTGCCAGCAGCCAAGGATCGGGCCCTAGCTATGGCTACACCTTC. Its protein product is CASSQGSGPSYGYTF.